These 20 T cell receptor beta chains were all obtained from the same sample, sequenced in a study of T cells in Graves' hyperthyroidism and ophthalmopathy. Amplified regions were TCR beta CDR3 sequences from RNA transcripts. Primed by the HTBI set, a first-round RT-PCR was run on the TCR CDR3. From the multiplex PCR reads, TCRdb called clonotypes with MiXCR, one entry per CDR3 protein. Of roughly 360,000 distinct CDR3 sequences listed, about 13% were seen once; the top ten hold around 21%. The sample consisted of blood. The receptors were gathered from a man aged 25-45 years with Graves' hyperthyroidism that later progressed to Graves' ophthalmopathy.

At least ten counts were recorded for this clonotype. One end of the junction varies from germline; a read error may be responsible. This sequence joins TRBV18 and TRBJ2-7; D gene unclear. The germline CDR1 and CDR2 sequences are KGHSH and LQKENI. The CDR3 totals 12 residues. CDR3 residues: CASSPSSYEQYF. Written as DNA, the CDR3 is TGCGCCAGCAGTCCTAGCTCCTACGAGCAGTACTTC.

A few counts support this clonotype. The chain recombines TRBV5-8 with TRBJ2-7; 7 bases are a match to TRBD1. The CDR3 sequence is 14 residues long. The V gene's germline CDR1 is SGHTS and CDR2 YDEGEE. V shed 4 bases and J 7 bases; nucleotides not matched to a gene: 11. The chain's CDR3 is CASSTGQAGEEQYF. The CDR3 DNA sequence: TGTGCCAGCAGCACCGGACAGGCCGGTGAGGAGCAGTACTTC.

This clonotype was observed many times. The chain uses TRBV6-1 and TRBJ2-7, with D uncertain. The CDR3 is made up of 14 amino acids. CDR1 MNHNS and CDR2 SASEGT come from the germline V gene. V lost 5 bases and J 5 bases, leaving 16 bases between the germline ends. The CDR3 loop is CASSPTRVPDEQYF. As DNA, the CDR3 is TGTGCCAGCAGTCCTACCCGAGTCCCGGACGAGCAGTACTTC.

This clonotype was seen ten or more times. The J gene is TRBJ2-3, the V gene TRBV2; D is unclear. Germline-derived CDR1 and CDR2 are SNHLY and FYNNEI. CDR3 size: 14 residues. V gave up 5 bases and J gave up 1 base, with 10 bases separating them. This CDR3 reads CASSIEVGTDTQYF. The CDR3 region has the DNA TGTGCCAGCAGTATCGAGGTTGGCACAGATACGCAGTATTTT.

This clonotype was counted ten times or more. V and J are TRBV11-2 and TRBJ2-3; D possibly corresponds to TRBD1 (5 bases). In germline, CDR1 is SGHAT, CDR2 FQNNGV. The V gene lost 5 bases and the J gene lost 0 bases, with 12 bases spanning the gap. The CDR3 has 15 amino acids. The chain's CDR3 is CASSQGAPSTDTQYF. CDR3 nucleotides: TGTGCCAGCAGCCAAGGGGCTCCTAGCACAGATACGCAGTATTTT.

This clonotype was found many times. This chain uses TRBV28 with TRBJ2-3; no clear D. CDR1 MDHEN and CDR2 SYDVKM come from the germline V gene. CDR3 length: 15 residues. V was shortened by 6 bases and J by 4 bases, with 17 bases between the two germline ends. In DNA form, the CDR3 reads TGTGCCAGCAGCCGAACCAAGACACGGGCAGATACGCAGTATTTT. Its translation: CASSRTKTRADTQYF.

At least ten counts were recorded for this clonotype. CDR3 protein: CASSFQWNTEAFF. The CDR3 nucleotides are TGTGCCAGCAGCTTTCAGTGGAACACTGAAGCTTTCTTT. The chain has TRBV11-1 and TRBJ1-1, with no clear D. The germline V gene encodes CDR1 SGHAT and CDR2 FQDESV (reference sequence). V was clipped by 3 bases and J by 1 base, with 6 bases between them. The CDR3 length is 13 residues.

This clonotype has at least ten counts. The V gene is TRBV2, the J gene TRBJ1-4; D gene uncertain. Germline loops: CDR1 SNHLY, CDR2 FYNNEI. V gave up 4 bases and J gave up 6 bases, with 12 bases separating them. This CDR3 contains 14 residues. The CDR3 DNA is TGTGCCAGCAGTGCCAGCCTCCCCGATGAAAAACTGTTTTTT. It specifies CASSASLPDEKLFF. Based on the CDR3 plus reference TRBV2 and TRBJ1-4, the full variable domain is EPEVTQTPSHQVTQMGQEVILRCVPISNHLYFYWYRQILGQKVEFLVSFYNNEISEKSEIFDDQFSVERPDGSNFTLKIRSTKLEDSAMYFCASSASLPDEKLFFGSGTQLSVL.

The chain uses TRBV2 and TRBJ1-5; D is uncertain. This CDR3 has 14 residues. Germline V gives CDR1 SNHLY, CDR2 FYNNEI. The ends were cut back, 6 bases at V and 4 bases at J, with 13 bases in the middle. CDR3 loop: CASSPSGPNQPQHF. For the CDR3, the DNA is TGTGCCAGCAGCCCAAGTGGACCAAATCAGCCCCAGCATTTT. The full variable domain, with the rest looked up from reference TRBV2 and TRBJ1-5, is EPEVTQTPSHQVTQMGQEVILRCVPISNHLYFYWYRQILGQKVEFLVSFYNNEISEKSEIFDDQFSVERPDGSNFTLKIRSTKLEDSAMYFCASSPSGPNQPQHFGDGTRLSIL.

This clonotype was counted at least ten times. The CDR3 nucleotides read TGCAGTGCCCAACAGGGTTCGGACACTGAAGCTTTCTTT. Translated: CSAQQGSDTEAFF. The chain couples TRBV20-1 to TRBJ1-1, with D possibly being TRBD1 (6 bases). The CDR3 is 13 residues long. Between the trimmed V and J ends, which lost 6 bases and 3 bases, there was a span of 14 bases. CDR1 and CDR2 from the germline V gene are DFQATT and SNEGSKA (reference sequence).

This clonotype was found many times. The chain uses TRBV12-3 or TRBV12-4 and TRBJ1-2; D gene unclear. This CDR3 contains 14 residues. Between the trimmed V and J ends, which lost 1 base and 2 bases, there was a span of 8 bases. CDR3 sequence (DNA): TGTGCCAGCAGTTTAGGGATGGGGAACTATGGCTACACCTTC. Protein: CASSLGMGNYGYTF.

This clonotype was counted many times. The chain links TRBV28 to TRBJ2-7; 8 bases align to TRBD1. The CDR3 totals 14 residues. Germline values: CDR1 MDHEN, CDR2 SYDVKM. The J segment lost 3 bases and the V segment lost 6 bases, leaving 7 bases of the junction unmatched. CDR3 sequence reads: CASRTGTGVYEQYF. In DNA, the CDR3 is TGTGCCAGCAGGACCGGGACAGGAGTCTACGAGCAGTACTTC.

The chain is built from TRBV7-9 and TRBJ2-1; TRBD1 agrees at 7 bases. The germline gives CDR1 SEHNR, CDR2 FQNEAQ (reference sequence). V gave up 5 bases and J gave up 5 bases; unmatched junction bases: 12. This CDR3 is built from 16 residues. CDR3 protein: CASSPPEGGPDNEQFF. CDR3 DNA: TGTGCCAGCAGCCCGCCGGAAGGGGGCCCTGACAATGAGCAGTTCTTC.

In this sample, this clonotype turned up a few times. The rearrangement links TRBV29-1 to TRBJ2-3, with 8 bases matching TRBD1. Germline CDR1 SQVTM, CDR2 ANQGSEA. The CDR3 is 16 amino acids. With V trimmed by 6 bases and J by 2 bases, 13 bases remained unmatched. The CDR3 loop is CSVGTGGVSLTDTQYF. In DNA form, the CDR3 reads TGCAGCGTGGGGACAGGCGGGGTGTCCCTCACAGATACGCAGTATTTT.

This clonotype was recorded many times. The V gene is TRBV12-3 or TRBV12-4, the J gene TRBJ2-1; 8 positions match TRBD2. The CDR3 runs 16 residues. The trim removed 5 bases at V and 7 bases at J, leaving 13 bases unmatched. CDR3 nucleotides: TGTGCCAGCAGTCCCACGGGACTAGGGACTGAAAATGAGCAGTTCTTC. This translates into CASSPTGLGTENEQFF.

The J gene is TRBJ2-1, the V gene TRBV14; D is unclear. The length of the CDR3 is 14 residues. V gave up 4 bases and J gave up 0 bases, with 7 bases separating them. The germline V gene encodes CDR1 SGHDN and CDR2 FVKESK. The CDR3 DNA reads as TGTGCCAGCAGCCGCCCGAACTCCTACAATGAGCAGTTCTTC. Protein product: CASSRPNSYNEQFF.

This clonotype was counted ten times or more. The rearrangement links TRBV7-9 to TRBJ1-4; D call uncertain. This CDR3 region has 12 residues. CDR1 SEHNR and CDR2 FQNEAQ come from the germline V gene (reference sequence). V lost 7 bases and J lost 7, with 10 bases in between. DNA for the CDR3: TGTGCCAGCACCTCCCGGGTTGAAAAACTGTTTTTT. This translates into CASTSRVEKLFF.

In this sample, this clonotype turned up many times. This CDR3 reads CASSRDSMNTEAFF. The CDR3 DNA follows: TGCGCCAGCAGCCGGGACAGTATGAACACTGAAGCTTTCTTT. This sequence joins TRBV5-1 and TRBJ1-1; TRBD1 matches 7 bases. CDR1 SGHRS and CDR2 YFSETQ come from the germline V gene. With V trimmed by 4 bases and J by 0 bases, 3 bases remained unmatched. The CDR3 sequence is 14 residues long.

The chain employs TRBV15 and TRBJ1-4; 7 nucleotides agree with TRBD1. Looked up from germline, CDR1 is LNHNV and CDR2 is YYDKDF (reference sequence). The CDR3 is 15 amino acids. The ends lost 3 bases at V and 8 bases at J; junction bases unmatched: 9. CDR3 sequence: CATSRDTGAAEKLFF. The CDR3 bases are TGTGCCACCAGCAGGGATACAGGGGCTGCCGAAAAACTGTTTTTT.

The table lists this clonotype with a few counts. This chain links TRBV18 with TRBJ2-2; 8 bases match TRBD1. Germline V gene data show CDR1 as KGHSH and CDR2 as LQKENI. The J segment lost 3 bases and the V segment lost 3 bases, leaving 3 bases of the junction unmatched. CDR3 length: 15 residues. CDR3 region: CASSPRGPDTGELFF. The DNA of the CDR3 is TGTGCCAGCTCACCCAGGGGGCCGGACACCGGGGAGCTGTTTTTT.